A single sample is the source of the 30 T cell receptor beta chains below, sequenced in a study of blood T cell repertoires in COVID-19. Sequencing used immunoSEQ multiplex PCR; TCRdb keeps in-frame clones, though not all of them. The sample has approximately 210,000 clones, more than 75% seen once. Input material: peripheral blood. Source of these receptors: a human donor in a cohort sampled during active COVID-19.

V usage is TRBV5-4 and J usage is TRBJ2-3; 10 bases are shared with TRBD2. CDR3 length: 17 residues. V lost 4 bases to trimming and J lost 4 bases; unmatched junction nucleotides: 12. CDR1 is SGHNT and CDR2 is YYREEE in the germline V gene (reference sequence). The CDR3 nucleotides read TGTGCCAGCAGCCCAGGGGTCCAGCGGGGGGGTGCAGATACGCAGTATTTT. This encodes CASSPGVQRGGADTQYF.

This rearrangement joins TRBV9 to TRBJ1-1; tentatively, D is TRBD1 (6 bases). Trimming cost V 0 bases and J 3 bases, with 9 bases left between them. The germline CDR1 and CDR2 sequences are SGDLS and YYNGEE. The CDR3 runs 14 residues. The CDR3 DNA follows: TGTGCCAGCAGCGTAGGTCCAGGGGACACTGAAGCTTTCTTT. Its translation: CASSVGPGDTEAFF.

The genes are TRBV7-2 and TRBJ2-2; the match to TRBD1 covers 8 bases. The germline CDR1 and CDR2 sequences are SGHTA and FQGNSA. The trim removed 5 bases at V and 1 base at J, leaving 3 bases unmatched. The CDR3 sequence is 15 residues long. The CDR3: CASSTGTGNTGELFF. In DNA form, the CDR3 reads TGTGCCAGCAGCACCGGGACAGGGAACACCGGGGAGCTGTTTTTT.

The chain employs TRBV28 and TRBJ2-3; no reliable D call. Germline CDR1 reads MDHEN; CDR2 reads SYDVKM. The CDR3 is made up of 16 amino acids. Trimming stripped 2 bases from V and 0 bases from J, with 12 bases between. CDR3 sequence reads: CASSLGSGSSTDTQYF. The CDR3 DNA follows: TGTGCCAGCAGTTTAGGTTCCGGTTCTAGCACAGATACGCAGTATTTT. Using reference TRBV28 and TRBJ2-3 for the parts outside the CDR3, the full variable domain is DVKVTQSSRYLVKRTGEKVFLECVQDMDHENMFWYRQDPGLGLRLIYFSYDVKMKEKGDIPEGYSVSREKKERFSLILESASTNQTSMYLCASSLGSGSSTDTQYFGPGTRLTVL.

The CDR3 DNA sequence: TGCGCCAGCAGCTTCACCGCGGACTCGCTGGGAAACACCATATATTTT. Amino acids: CASSFTADSLGNTIYF. The chain couples TRBV5-1 to TRBJ1-3; no firm D call. This CDR3 is 16 amino acids long. Germline CDR1 and CDR2: SGHRS and YFSETQ. The ends were cut back, 2 bases at V and 4 bases at J, with 16 bases in the middle.

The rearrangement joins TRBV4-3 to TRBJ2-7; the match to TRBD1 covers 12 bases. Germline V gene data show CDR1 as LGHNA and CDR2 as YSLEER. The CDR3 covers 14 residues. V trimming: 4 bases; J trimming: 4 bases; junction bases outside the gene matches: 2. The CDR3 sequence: CASSPGQGAYEQYF. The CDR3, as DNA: TGCGCCAGCAGCCCGGGACAGGGGGCTTACGAGCAGTACTTC.

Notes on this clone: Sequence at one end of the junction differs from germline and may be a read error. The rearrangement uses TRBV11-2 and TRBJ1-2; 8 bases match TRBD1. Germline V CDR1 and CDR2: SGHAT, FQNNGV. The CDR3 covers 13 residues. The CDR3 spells CASSPTGQGGGMF. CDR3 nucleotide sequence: TGTGCCAGCAGCCCGACTGGACAGGGAGGGGGGATGTTC.

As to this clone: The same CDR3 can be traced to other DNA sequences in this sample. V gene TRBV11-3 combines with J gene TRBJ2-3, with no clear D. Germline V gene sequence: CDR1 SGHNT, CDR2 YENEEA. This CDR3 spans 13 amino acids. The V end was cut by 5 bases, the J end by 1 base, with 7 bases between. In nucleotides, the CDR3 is TGTGCCAGCAGCGGCCGGGGCACAGATACGCAGTATTTT. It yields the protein CASSGRGTDTQYF.

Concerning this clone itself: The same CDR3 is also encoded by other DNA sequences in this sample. The CDR3 DNA reads as TGCAGTGCTAGAGACCTATACGAGCAGTACTTC. It specifies CSARDLYEQYF. V gene TRBV20-1 combines with J gene TRBJ2-7; D gene uncertain. V was shortened by 0 bases and J by 4 bases, with 4 bases between the two germline ends. Per germline, CDR1 DFQATT and CDR2 SNEGSKA (reference sequence). The length of the CDR3 is 11 residues.

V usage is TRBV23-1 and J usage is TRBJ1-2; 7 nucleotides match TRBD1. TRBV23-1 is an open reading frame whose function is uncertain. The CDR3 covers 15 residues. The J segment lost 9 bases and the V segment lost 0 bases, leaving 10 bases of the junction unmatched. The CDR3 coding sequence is TGCGCCAGCAGTCAATCCGACAGGGAGGAGCTCTGCTACACCTTC. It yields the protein CASSQSDREELCYTF.

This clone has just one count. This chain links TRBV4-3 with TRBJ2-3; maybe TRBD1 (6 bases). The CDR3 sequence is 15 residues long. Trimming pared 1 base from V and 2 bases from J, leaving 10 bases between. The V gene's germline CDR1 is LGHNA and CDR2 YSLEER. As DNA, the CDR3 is TGCGCCAGCAGCCAAGCAGGACAGTCCACAGATACGCAGTATTTT. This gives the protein CASSQAGQSTDTQYF.

CDR3 amino acids: CAWSGTQSYEQYF. CDR3 bases: TGTGCCTGGTCCGGGACTCAATCCTACGAGCAGTACTTC. This chain connects TRBV30 to TRBJ2-7, with TRBD2 as a possible D gene (6 bases). The CDR3 totals 13 residues. Germline values: CDR1 GTSNPN, CDR2 SVGIG (reference sequence). With 5 bases removed from V and 1 base from J, the gap between germline ends came to 12 bases.

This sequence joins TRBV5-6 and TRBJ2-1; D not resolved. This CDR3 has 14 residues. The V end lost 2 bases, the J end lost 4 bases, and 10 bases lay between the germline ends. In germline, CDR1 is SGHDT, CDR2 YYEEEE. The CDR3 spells CASSFQIPYNEQFF. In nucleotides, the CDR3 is TGTGCCAGCAGCTTTCAGATTCCATACAATGAGCAGTTCTTC.

Here the CDR3 DNA reads TGTGCCTGGAGTGCCCTCCGGGACACACGAAGTTTCTTT. As protein: CAWSALRDTRSFF. The chain couples TRBV30 to TRBJ1-1; D might be TRBD1 (6 bases). The CDR3 sequence is 13 residues long. Germline-derived CDR1 and CDR2 are GTSNPN and SVGIG (reference sequence). The V and J ends lost 1 base and 13 bases respectively, with 19 bases between them. Drawing the rest from reference TRBV30 and TRBJ1-1, the complete variable domain is SQTIHQWPATLVQPVGSPLSLECTVEGTSNPNLYWYRQAAGRGLQLLFYSVGIGQISSEVPQNLSASRPQDRQFILSSKKLLLSDSGFYLCAWSALRDTRSFFGQGTRLTVV.

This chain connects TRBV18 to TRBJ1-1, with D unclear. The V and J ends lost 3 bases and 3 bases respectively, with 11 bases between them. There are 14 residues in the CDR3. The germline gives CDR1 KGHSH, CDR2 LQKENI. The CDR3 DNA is TGTGCCAGCTCACCGCAGGCATCGGACACTGAAGCTTTCTTT. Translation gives CASSPQASDTEAFF.

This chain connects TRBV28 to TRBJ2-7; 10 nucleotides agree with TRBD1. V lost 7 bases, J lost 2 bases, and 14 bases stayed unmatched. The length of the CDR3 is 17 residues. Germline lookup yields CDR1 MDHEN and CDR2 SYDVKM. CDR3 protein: CASNVAGQGKGAYEQYF. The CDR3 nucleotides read TGTGCCAGCAACGTAGCGGGACAGGGGAAAGGGGCCTACGAGCAGTACTTC.

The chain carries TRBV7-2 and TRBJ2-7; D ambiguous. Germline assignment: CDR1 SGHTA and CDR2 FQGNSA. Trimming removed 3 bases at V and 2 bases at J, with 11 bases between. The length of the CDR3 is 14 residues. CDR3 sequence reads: CASSFYPGTYEQYF. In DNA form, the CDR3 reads TGTGCCAGCAGCTTTTACCCAGGTACCTACGAGCAGTACTTC.

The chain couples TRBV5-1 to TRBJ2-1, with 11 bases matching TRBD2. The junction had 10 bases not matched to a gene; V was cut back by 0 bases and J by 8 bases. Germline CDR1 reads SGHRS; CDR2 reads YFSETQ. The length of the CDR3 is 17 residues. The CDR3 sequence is CASSLEGSGGAWDEQFF. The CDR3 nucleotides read TGCGCCAGCAGCTTGGAGGGTAGCGGGGGGGCCTGGGATGAGCAGTTCTTC.

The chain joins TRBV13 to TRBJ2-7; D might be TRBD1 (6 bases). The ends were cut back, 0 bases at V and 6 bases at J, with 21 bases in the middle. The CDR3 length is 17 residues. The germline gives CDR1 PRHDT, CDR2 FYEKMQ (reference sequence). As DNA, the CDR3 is TGTGCCAGCAGCTTAGGTCTTATAACAGGGTTCCCCCTCGAGCAGTACTTC. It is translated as CASSLGLITGFPLEQYF.

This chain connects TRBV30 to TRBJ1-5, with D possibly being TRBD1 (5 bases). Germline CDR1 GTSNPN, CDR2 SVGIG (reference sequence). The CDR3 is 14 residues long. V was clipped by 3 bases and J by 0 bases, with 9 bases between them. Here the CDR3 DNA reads TGTGCCTGGAGAGAGGGACTTAGCAATCAGCCCCAGCATTTT. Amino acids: CAWREGLSNQPQHF.

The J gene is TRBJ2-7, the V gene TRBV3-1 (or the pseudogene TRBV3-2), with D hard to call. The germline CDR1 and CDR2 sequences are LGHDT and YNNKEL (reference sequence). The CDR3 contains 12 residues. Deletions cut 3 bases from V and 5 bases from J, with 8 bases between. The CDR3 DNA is TGTGCCAGCAGCCACGGTGCCGACGAGCAGTACTTC. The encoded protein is CASSHGADEQYF.

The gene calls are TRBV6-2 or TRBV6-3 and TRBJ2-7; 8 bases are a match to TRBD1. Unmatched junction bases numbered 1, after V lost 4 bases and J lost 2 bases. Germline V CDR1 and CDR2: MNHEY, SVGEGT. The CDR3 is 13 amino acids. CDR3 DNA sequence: TGTGCCAGCAGTTGGGGACAGGCCTACGAGCAGTACTTC. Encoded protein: CASSWGQAYEQYF.

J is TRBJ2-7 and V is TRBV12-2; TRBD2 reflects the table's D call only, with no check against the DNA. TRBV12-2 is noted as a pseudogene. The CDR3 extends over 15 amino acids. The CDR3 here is CASRTRTGENYEQYF. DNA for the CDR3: TGTGCAAGTCGCACCCGGACCGGGGAGAATTACGAGCAGTACTTC.

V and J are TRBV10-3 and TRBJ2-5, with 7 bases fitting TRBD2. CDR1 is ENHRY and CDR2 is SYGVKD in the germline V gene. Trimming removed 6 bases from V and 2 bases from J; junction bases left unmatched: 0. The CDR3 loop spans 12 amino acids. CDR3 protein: CAISGGQETQYF. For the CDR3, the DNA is TGTGCCATCAGCGGGGGGCAAGAGACCCAGTACTTC.

The CDR3 bases are TGTGCCAGCAGTGAACTAGCGGAGGAGATAGCAGATACGCAGTATTTT. Translated, it gives CASSELAEEIADTQYF. The chain combines TRBV6-1 with TRBJ2-3; 7 bases match TRBD2. CDR1 and CDR2 from the germline V gene are MNHNS and SASEGT. With 2 bases clipped from V and 4 bases from J, the junction kept 9 bases outside the gene matches. The CDR3 has 16 residues.

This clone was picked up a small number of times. CDR3 nucleotides: TGTGCCAGCAGCTTCACGGGTTCGGGATCACCCCTCCACTTT. The encoded protein is CASSFTGSGSPLHF. The genes are TRBV7-9 and TRBJ1-6, with unresolved D. V dropped 3 bases and J dropped 10 bases, with 13 bases sitting between them. The germline V gene has CDR1 SEHNR and CDR2 FQNEAQ (reference sequence). This CDR3 contains 14 residues.

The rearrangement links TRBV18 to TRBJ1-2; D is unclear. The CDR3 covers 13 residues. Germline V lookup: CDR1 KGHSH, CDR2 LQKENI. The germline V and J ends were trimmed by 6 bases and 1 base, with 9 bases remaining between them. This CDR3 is CASSPEGNYGYTF. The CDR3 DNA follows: TGTGCCAGCTCCCCGGAGGGTAACTATGGCTACACCTTC. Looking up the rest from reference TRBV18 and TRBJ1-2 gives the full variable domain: NAGVMQNPRHLVRRRGQEARLRCSPMKGHSHVYWYRQLPEEGLKFMVYLQKENIIDESGMPKERFSAEFPKEGPSILRIQQVVRGDSAAYFCASSPEGNYGYTFGSGTRLTVV.

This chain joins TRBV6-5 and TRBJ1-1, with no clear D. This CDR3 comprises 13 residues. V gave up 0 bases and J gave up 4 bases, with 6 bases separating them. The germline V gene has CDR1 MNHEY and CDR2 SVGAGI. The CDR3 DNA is TGTGCCAGCAGTTACTCCGCAGTCACTGAAGCTTTCTTT. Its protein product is CASSYSAVTEAFF.

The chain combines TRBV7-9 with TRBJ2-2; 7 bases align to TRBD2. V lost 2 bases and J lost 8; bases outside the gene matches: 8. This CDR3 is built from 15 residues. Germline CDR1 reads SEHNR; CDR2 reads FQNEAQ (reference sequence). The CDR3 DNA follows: TGTGCCAGCAGCTTAATGGCTAGCGGCGCGGGGGAGCTGTTTTTT. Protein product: CASSLMASGAGELFF.

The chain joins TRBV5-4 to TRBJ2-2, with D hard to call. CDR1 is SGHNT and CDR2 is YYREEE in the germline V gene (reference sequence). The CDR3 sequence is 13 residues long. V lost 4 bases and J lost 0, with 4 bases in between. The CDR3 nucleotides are TGTGCCAGCAGCCAGGCGAACACCGGGGAGCTGTTTTTT. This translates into CASSQANTGELFF.